This entry features one T cell receptor (beta chain) sequence. Together with a sample-barcoded 5' primer, a J-beta primer mix was included in a second PCR lasting 7 to 11 cycles. TCRdb re-called the 5' RACE reads through MiXCR, storing one row per CDR3 protein. The profile shows about 800,000 distinct CDR3 sequences, about 62% of them singletons. This sample is part of a study of blood T cells in healthy people across ages. This CDR3 is built from 13 residues. With 10 bases removed from V and 7 bases from J, the gap between germline ends came to 17 bases. The source of this sequence is a man under 40 in good health. The sequencing input was blood. V is TRBV12-3 or TRBV12-4 and J is TRBJ2-1; D is ambiguous. The CDR3 DNA is TGTGCCACTACTTCCCCTACAGCTAATGAGCAGTTCTTC. As protein: CATTSPTANEQFF.